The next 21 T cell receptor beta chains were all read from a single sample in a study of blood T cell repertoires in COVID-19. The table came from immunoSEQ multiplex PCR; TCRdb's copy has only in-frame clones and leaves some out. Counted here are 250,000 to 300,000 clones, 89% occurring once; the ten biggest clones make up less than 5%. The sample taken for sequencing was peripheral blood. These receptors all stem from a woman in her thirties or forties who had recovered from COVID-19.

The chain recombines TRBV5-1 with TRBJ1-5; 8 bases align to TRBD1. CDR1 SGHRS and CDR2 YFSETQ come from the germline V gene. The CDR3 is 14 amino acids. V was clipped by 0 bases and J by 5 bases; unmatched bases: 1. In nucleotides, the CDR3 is TGCGCCAGCAGCTTGGGACAGGGGCATCAGCCCCAGCATTTT. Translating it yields CASSLGQGHQPQHF.

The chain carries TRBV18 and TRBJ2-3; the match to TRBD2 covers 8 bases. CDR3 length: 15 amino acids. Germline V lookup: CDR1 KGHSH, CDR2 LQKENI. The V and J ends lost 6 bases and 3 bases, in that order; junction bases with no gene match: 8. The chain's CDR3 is CASSGRGMRTDTQYF. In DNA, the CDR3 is TGTGCCAGCTCCGGGAGGGGGATGCGGACAGATACGCAGTATTTT. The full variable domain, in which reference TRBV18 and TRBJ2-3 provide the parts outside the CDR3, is NAGVMQNPRHLVRRRGQEARLRCSPMKGHSHVYWYRQLPEEGLKFMVYLQKENIIDESGMPKERFSAEFPKEGPSILRIQQVVRGDSAAYFCASSGRGMRTDTQYFGPGTRLTVL.

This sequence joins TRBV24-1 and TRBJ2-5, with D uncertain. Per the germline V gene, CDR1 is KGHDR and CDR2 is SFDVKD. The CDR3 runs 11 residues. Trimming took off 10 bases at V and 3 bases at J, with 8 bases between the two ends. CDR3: CATASEETQYF. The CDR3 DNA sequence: TGTGCCACAGCGAGTGAAGAGACCCAGTACTTC.

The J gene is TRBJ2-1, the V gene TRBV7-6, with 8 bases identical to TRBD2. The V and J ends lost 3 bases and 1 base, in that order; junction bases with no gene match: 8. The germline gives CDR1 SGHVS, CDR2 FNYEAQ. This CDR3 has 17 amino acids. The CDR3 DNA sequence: TGTGCCAGCAGCTTCCGTTCGGGAGGGGTATCCTACAATGAGCAGTTCTTC. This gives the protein CASSFRSGGVSYNEQFF.

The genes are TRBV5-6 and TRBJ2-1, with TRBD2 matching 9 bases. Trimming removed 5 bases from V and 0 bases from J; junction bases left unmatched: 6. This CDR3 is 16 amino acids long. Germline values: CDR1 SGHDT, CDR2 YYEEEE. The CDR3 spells CASRSRAGGSYNEQFF. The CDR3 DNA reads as TGTGCCAGCAGATCAAGAGCGGGGGGCTCCTACAATGAGCAGTTCTTC.

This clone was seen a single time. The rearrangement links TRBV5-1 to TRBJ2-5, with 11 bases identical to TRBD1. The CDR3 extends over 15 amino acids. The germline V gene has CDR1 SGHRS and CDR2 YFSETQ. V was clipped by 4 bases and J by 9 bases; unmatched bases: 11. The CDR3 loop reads CASSDLRTGQGAQYF. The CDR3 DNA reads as TGCGCCAGCAGCGATCTGCGTACGGGACAGGGGGCCCAGTACTTC.

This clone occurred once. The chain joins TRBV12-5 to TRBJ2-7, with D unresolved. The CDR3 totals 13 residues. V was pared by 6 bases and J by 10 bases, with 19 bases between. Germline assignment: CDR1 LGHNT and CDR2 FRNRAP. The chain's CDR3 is CASGQAPAPVQYF. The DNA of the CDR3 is TGTGCTAGTGGCCAGGCGCCCGCCCCAGTACAGTACTTC. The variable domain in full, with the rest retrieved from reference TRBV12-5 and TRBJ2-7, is DARVTQTPRHKVTEMGQEVTMRCQPILGHNTVFWYRQTMMQGLELLAYFRNRAPLDDSGMPKDRFSAEMPDATLATLKIQPSEPRDSAVYFCASGQAPAPVQYFGPGTRLTVT.

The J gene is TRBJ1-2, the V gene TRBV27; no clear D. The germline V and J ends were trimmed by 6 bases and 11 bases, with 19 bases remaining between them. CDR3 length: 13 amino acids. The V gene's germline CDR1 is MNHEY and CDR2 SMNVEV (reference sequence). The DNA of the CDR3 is TGTGCCAGCAGCCTAATGGAGGGCAGCGCTTACACCTTC. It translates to CASSLMEGSAYTF.

The CDR3 region has the DNA TGCGCCAGCAGTCCTAGAAGCTTGTGGACCGGGGAGCTGTTTTTT. Translation gives CASSPRSLWTGELFF. The V call is TRBV4-3, the J call TRBJ2-2; D unresolved. Germline CDR1 is LGHNA and CDR2 is YSLEER. V was cut by 6 bases and J by 5 bases, with 16 bases left in between. This CDR3 comprises 15 residues.

CDR3 sequence (DNA): TGTGCCAGTAGTCGTCTAGTCAACACCGGGGAGCTGTTTTTT. It codes for CASSRLVNTGELFF. The chain uses TRBV19 and TRBJ2-2; D ambiguous. The CDR3 length is 14 residues. Between the trimmed V and J ends, which lost 5 bases and 2 bases, there was a span of 9 bases. From germline, CDR1 is LNHDA and CDR2 SQIVND (reference sequence). Filled out from reference TRBV19 and TRBJ2-2, the complete variable domain reads DGGITQSPKYLFRKEGQNVTLSCEQNLNHDAMYWYRQDPGQGLRLIYYSQIVNDFQKGDIAEGYSVSREKKESFPLTVTSAQKNPTAFYLCASSRLVNTGELFFGEGSRLTVL.

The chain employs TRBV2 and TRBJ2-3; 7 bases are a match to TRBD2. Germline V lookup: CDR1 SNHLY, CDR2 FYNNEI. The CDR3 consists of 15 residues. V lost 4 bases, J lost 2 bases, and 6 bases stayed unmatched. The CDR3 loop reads CASSVERGPTDTQYF. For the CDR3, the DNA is TGTGCCAGCAGTGTGGAGCGGGGTCCCACAGATACGCAGTATTTT.

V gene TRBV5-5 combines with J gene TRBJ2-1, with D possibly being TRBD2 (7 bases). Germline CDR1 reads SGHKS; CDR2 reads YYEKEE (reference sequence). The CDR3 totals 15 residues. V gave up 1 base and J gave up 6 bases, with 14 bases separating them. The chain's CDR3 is CASSLFGGAVNEQFF. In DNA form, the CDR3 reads TGTGCCAGCAGCTTGTTTGGGGGGGCTGTCAATGAGCAGTTCTTC.

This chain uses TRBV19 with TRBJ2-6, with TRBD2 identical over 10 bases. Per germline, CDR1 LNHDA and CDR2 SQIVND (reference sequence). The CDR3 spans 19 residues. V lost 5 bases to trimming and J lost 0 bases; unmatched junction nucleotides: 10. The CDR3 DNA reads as TGTGCCAGTAGTTCGGACCGACTAGCGGGCATCTCTGGGGCCAACGTCCTGACTTTC. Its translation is CASSSDRLAGISGANVLTF.

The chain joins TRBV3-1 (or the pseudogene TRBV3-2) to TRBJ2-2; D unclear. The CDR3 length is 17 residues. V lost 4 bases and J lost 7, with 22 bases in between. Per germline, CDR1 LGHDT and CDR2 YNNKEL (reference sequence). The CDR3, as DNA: TGTGCCAGCAGCCCCCGTCCCGGGTTCCTTTCCCACGGGGAGCTGTTTTTT. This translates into CASSPRPGFLSHGELFF.

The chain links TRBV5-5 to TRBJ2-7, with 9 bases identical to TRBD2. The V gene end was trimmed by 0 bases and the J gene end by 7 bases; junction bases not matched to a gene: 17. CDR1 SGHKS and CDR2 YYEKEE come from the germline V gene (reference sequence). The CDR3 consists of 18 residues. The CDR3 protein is CASSLGVRGLAGAGEQYV. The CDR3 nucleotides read TGTGCCAGCAGCTTGGGGGTTCGGGGTTTAGCGGGAGCGGGAGAGCAGTACGTC.

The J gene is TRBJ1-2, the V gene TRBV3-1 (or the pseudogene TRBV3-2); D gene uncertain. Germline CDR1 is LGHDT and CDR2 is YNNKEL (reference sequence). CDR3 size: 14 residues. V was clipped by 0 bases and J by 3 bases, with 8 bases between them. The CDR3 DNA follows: TGTGCCAGCAGCCAAGAAGGCGGGGACTATGGCTACACCTTC. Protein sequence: CASSQEGGDYGYTF.

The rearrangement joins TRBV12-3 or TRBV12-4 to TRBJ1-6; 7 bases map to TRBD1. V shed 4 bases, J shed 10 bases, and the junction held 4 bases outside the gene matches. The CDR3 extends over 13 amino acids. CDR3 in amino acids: CASSWDSKSPLHF. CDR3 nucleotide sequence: TGTGCCAGCAGTTGGGACAGCAAATCACCCCTCCACTTT.

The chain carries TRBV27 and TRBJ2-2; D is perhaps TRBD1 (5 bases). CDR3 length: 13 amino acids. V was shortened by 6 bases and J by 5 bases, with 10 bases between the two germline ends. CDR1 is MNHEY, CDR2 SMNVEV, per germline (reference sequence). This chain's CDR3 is CASRGQGTGELFF. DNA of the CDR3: TGTGCCAGCAGGGGGCAGGGAACCGGGGAGCTGTTTTTT.

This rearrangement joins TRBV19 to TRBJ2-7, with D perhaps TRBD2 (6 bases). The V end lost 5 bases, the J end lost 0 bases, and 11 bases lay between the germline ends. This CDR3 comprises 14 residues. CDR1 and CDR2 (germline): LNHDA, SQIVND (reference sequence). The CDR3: CASSRGGTSYEQYF. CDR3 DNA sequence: TGTGCCAGTAGTCGTGGGGGGACCTCCTACGAGCAGTACTTC.

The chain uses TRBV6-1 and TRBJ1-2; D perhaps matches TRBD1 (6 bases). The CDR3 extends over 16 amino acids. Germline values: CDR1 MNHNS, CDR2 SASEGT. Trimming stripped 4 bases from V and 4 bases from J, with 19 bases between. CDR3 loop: CASSVQSRDTGYGYTF. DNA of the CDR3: TGTGCCAGCAGTGTCCAAAGCCGGGACACGGGCTATGGCTACACCTTC.

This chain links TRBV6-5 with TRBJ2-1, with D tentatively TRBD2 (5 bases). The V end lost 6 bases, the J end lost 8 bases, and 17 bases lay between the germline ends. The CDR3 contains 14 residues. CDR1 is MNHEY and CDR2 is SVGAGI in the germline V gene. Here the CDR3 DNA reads TGTGCCAGCAGGGGTAGCGACCCTCGGGATGAGCAGTTCTTC. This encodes CASRGSDPRDEQFF.